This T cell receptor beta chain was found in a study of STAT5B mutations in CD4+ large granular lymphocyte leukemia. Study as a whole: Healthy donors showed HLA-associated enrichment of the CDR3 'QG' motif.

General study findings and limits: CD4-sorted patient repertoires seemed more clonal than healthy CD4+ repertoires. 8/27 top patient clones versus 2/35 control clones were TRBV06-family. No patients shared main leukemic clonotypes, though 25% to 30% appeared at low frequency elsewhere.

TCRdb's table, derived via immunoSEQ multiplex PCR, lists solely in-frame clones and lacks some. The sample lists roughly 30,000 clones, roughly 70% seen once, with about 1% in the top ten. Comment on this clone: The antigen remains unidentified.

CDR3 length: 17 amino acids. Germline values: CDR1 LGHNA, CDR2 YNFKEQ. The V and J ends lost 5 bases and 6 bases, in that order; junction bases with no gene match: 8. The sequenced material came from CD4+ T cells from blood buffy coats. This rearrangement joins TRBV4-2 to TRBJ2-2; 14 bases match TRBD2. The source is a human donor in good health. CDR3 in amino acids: CASSGRTSGRPAGELFF. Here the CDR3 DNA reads TGTGCCAGCAGCGGGCGGACTAGCGGGAGGCCGGCCGGGGAGCTGTTTTTT.